The next 5 T cell receptor beta chains were all read from a single sample in a study of T cells generated in artificial thymic organoids. Artificial thymic organoids aggregated human hematopoietic stem and progenitor cells with human DLL1-expressing MS5 murine stromal cells. Organoids were seeded with FACS-purified CD34+CD3- stem and progenitor cells depleted of residual T cells. Their recognized antigens are unknown. Separate semi-nested PCRs amplified TCRalpha and TCRbeta libraries using constant-region reverse primers in TRAC or TRBC. TCRdb re-analysed the 5' RACE reads in MiXCR, keeping a single row per CDR3 protein. The sample has some 7,200 distinct CDR3 sequences, under 30% seen once. Material for sequencing was naive CD8+ T cells grown in artificial thymic organoids from cord blood stem and progenitor cells. The subset was: CD3+TCRalphabeta+CD8SP T cells; for blood, CD45RO-CCR7+ naive CD8+ T cells. Receptor source: a human donor who gave cord blood stem cells for thymic organoid culture, a cardiac surgery patient who gave postnatal thymus, or a blood donor (not recorded which).

This chain connects TRBV11-2 to TRBJ2-4, with 9 positions matching TRBD1. There are 18 residues in the CDR3. Looked up from germline, CDR1 is SGHAT and CDR2 is FQNNGV. V was pared by 0 bases and J by 3 bases, with 9 bases of the junction left unmatched. The chain's CDR3 is CASSLDLRDRDNKNIQYF. In nucleotides, the CDR3 is TGTGCCAGCAGCTTAGATCTGCGGGACAGGGATAACAAAAACATTCAGTACTTC.

This clonotype is deemed medium-sized. The chain is built from TRBV7-9 and TRBJ2-1; the D is unclear. The V gene's germline CDR1 is SEHNR and CDR2 FQNEAQ (reference sequence). The CDR3 totals 16 residues. V shed 3 bases and J shed 3 bases, with 15 bases lying between them. The CDR3 region has the DNA TGTGCCAGCAGCTTGACGTCATGTTTTTTCTACAATGAGCAGTTCTTC. Its translation is CASSLTSCFFYNEQFF. The variable domain in full, completed from reference TRBV7-9 and TRBJ2-1, reads DTGVSQNPRHKITKRGQNVTFRCDPISEHNRLYWYRQTLGQGPEFLTYFQNEAQLEKSRLLSDRFSAERPKGSFSTLEIQRTEQGDSAMYLCASSLTSCFFYNEQFFGPGTRLTVL.

This clonotype has a handful of counts. This chain joins TRBV4-3 and TRBJ2-3; TRBD2 matches at 9 bases. V lost 1 base and J lost 2; bases outside the gene matches: 10. This CDR3 has 18 residues. Germline V gene data show CDR1 as LGHNA and CDR2 as YSLEER. The CDR3 region has the DNA TGCGCCAGCAGCCAAGCCGGGGTTAGCGGGGGTACCACAGATACGCAGTATTTT. It yields the protein CASSQAGVSGGTTDTQYF.

This clonotype rates as medium-sized (0.01 to 0.1%). The CDR3 is CASSSPGRLFYEQYF. Written as DNA, the CDR3 is TGTGCCAGCAGCTCACCCGGGAGACTATTTTACGAGCAGTACTTC. The J gene is TRBJ2-7, the V gene TRBV6-2 or TRBV6-3, with TRBD2 as a possible D gene (6 bases). V was pared by 6 bases and J by 4 bases, with 19 bases between. From germline, CDR1 is MNHEY and CDR2 SVGEGT. This CDR3 has 15 amino acids.

The CDR3 sequence: CASSFRVANTQYF. CDR3 nucleotides: TGTGCCAGCAGTTTCAGGGTCGCGAATACGCAGTATTTT. This chain joins TRBV6-2 or TRBV6-3 and TRBJ2-3, with D maybe TRBD1 (5 bases). The CDR3 is 13 residues long. CDR1 and CDR2 (germline): MNHEY, SVGEGT. With 4 bases removed from V and 7 bases from J, the gap between germline ends came to 12 bases.